Below, 21 T cell receptor beta chains from the same sample are listed, as sequenced in a study of cytotoxic CD8 clonotypes in ibrutinib-treated CLL. The assay was immunoSEQ multiplex PCR, and TCRdb's table has in-frame clones only and misses some. Of approximately 45,000 clones in the sample, around 68% were seen once. Specimen: PBMCs, collected after 12 months of ibrutinib treatment. These receptors all stem from a human donor with chronic lymphocytic leukemia.

The V call is TRBV4-2, the J call TRBJ1-2; the match to TRBD1 covers 8 bases. CDR3 length: 17 amino acids. Per germline, CDR1 LGHNA and CDR2 YNFKEQ. The V gene end was trimmed by 5 bases and the J gene end by 6 bases; junction bases not matched to a gene: 17. In DNA form, the CDR3 reads TGTGCCAGCAGCAACCGGGACAGGCCGAGTAGTAGGCATGGCTACACCTTC. Its translation: CASSNRDRPSSRHGYTF.

The V call is TRBV5-1, the J call TRBJ2-3, with 9 bases that match TRBD1. Losses at the gene ends were 10 bases for V and 6 bases for J; bases not matched to a gene: 15. The CDR3 consists of 15 residues. From germline, CDR1 is SGHRS and CDR2 YFSETQ. CDR3 in amino acids: CAGCRGDREMDTQYF. The CDR3 DNA follows: TGCGCCGGATGTCGAGGGGACAGGGAAATGGATACGCAGTATTTT. Supplemented by reference TRBV5-1 and TRBJ2-3, the full variable domain reads KAGVTQTPRYLIKTRGQQVTLSCSPISGHRSVSWYQQTPGQGLQFLFEYFSETQRNKGNFPGRFSGRQFSNSRSEMNVSTLELGDSALYLCAGCRGDREMDTQYFGPGTRLTVL.

This clone was detected only a few times. The chain joins TRBV7-9 to TRBJ1-2, with TRBD1 matching 10 bases. With V trimmed by 2 bases and J by 5 bases, 2 bases remained unmatched. The length of the CDR3 is 14 residues. Looked up from germline, CDR1 is SEHNR and CDR2 is FQNEAQ (reference sequence). CDR3 amino acids: CASSLRGQGYGYTF. DNA of the CDR3: TGTGCCAGCAGCTTAAGGGGACAGGGGTATGGCTACACCTTC.

The chain uses TRBV11-1 and TRBJ1-6; D unclear. This CDR3 has 12 residues. Trimming removed 6 bases at V and 9 bases at J, with 9 bases between. In germline, CDR1 is SGHAT, CDR2 FQDESV (reference sequence). The CDR3 nucleotides are TGTGCCAGCAGTCGGGAGGGTTCACCCCTCCACTTT. The encoded protein is CASSREGSPLHF.

The DNA for the CDR3 is TGTGCCAGCAGTTATGGTGCCCAGGGGTATGGCTACACCTTC. Translated: CASSYGAQGYGYTF. The V and J genes are TRBV28 and TRBJ1-2; TRBD1 might be the D (6 bases). The V end was cut by 4 bases, the J end by 5 bases, with 14 bases between. Germline V lookup: CDR1 MDHEN, CDR2 SYDVKM. The CDR3 is 14 amino acids.

This chain uses TRBV7-2 with TRBJ1-6, with D uncertain. Trimming shortened V by 2 bases and J by 8 bases, and 10 bases separated the two germline ends. Germline lookup yields CDR1 SGHTA and CDR2 FQGNSA. This CDR3 is built from 14 residues. Here the CDR3 DNA reads TGTGCCAGCAGCTTATCCGGGTACGATTCACCCCTCCACTTT. Its protein is CASSLSGYDSPLHF.

This clone has just a few counts. The rearrangement joins TRBV27 to TRBJ1-2, with D possibly matching TRBD1 (6 bases). CDR3 length: 14 residues. The V end lost 7 bases, the J end lost 7 bases, and 19 bases lay between the germline ends. CDR1 and CDR2 from the germline V gene are MNHEY and SMNVEV (reference sequence). Written as DNA, the CDR3 is TGTGCCAGCAACTCGGGACACTGGACGGGTGGCTACACCTTC. Encoded protein: CASNSGHWTGGYTF.

V gene TRBV18 combines with J gene TRBJ2-2; D remains ambiguous. Trimming removed 3 bases at V and 1 base at J, with 6 bases between. The CDR3 length is 14 residues. The germline V gene encodes CDR1 KGHSH and CDR2 LQKENI. This CDR3 is CASSPVQNTGELFF. For the CDR3, the DNA is TGTGCCAGCTCACCGGTCCAGAACACCGGGGAGCTGTTTTTT.

As regards this clone: The junction shows a germline mismatch at one end, possibly a read error. DNA of the CDR3: TGTGCTAGCAGCCCGGACGGAATTGAAGCTTTCTTT. Translating it yields CASSPDGIEAFF. This sequence joins TRBV7-7 and TRBJ1-1; the D is unclear. This CDR3 is built from 12 residues. Looked up from germline, CDR1 is SSHAT and CDR2 is FNYEAQ (reference sequence).

The chain recombines TRBV7-3 with TRBJ2-3; 8 bases map to TRBD2. With V trimmed by 1 base and J by 2 bases, 5 bases remained unmatched. CDR1 is SGHTA and CDR2 is FQGTGA in the germline V gene. This CDR3 spans 16 amino acids. The CDR3 is CASSLMPGGATDTQYF. The CDR3 nucleotides are TGTGCCAGCAGCTTAATGCCCGGGGGGGCCACAGATACGCAGTATTTT.

This clone came up a few times. CDR3 sequence reads: CASSLNEGLNTEAFF. The CDR3 nucleotides read TGTGCCAGCAGCTTAAACGAGGGATTGAACACTGAAGCTTTCTTT. This sequence joins TRBV7-6 and TRBJ1-1; D is ambiguous. This CDR3 spans 15 amino acids. CDR1 and CDR2 from the germline V gene are SGHVS and FNYEAQ. V lost 2 bases to trimming and J lost 0 bases, with 10 bases between them.

Notes on this clone: The same CDR3 also results from other DNA sequences found in this sample. The CDR3 protein is CASSSRDRGSYNEQFF. CDR3 DNA: TGTGCCAGCAGCTCCCGGGACAGGGGCTCCTACAATGAGCAGTTCTTC. The J gene is TRBJ2-1, the V gene TRBV11-3, with TRBD1 matching 10 bases. The CDR3 has 16 amino acids. The germline V gene has CDR1 SGHNT and CDR2 YENEEA. Trimming at V came to 4 bases and at J to 0 bases, leaving 3 bases not matched to a gene.

This clone was counted once. This chain joins TRBV6-4 and TRBJ2-7; D remains ambiguous. The CDR3 runs 16 residues. The V end was cut by 7 bases, the J end by 0 bases, with 19 bases between. The germline CDR1 and CDR2 sequences are MRHNA and SNTAGT. The CDR3 DNA reads TGTGCCAGCACCAACTGTCGAGACGCCTACTCCTACGAGCAGTACTTC. This encodes CASTNCRDAYSYEQYF.

The gene calls are TRBV7-3 and TRBJ2-3; maybe TRBD1 (6 bases). This CDR3 region has 13 residues. V lost 5 bases to trimming and J lost 4 bases, with 10 bases between them. Per germline, CDR1 SGHTA and CDR2 FQGTGA. Written as DNA, the CDR3 is TGTGCCAGCAGCCTCGACAGGTCAGATACGCAGTATTTT. Residues: CASSLDRSDTQYF. Filled out from reference TRBV7-3 and TRBJ2-3, the complete variable domain reads GAGVSQTPSNKVTEKGKYVELRCDPISGHTALYWYRQSLGQGPEFLIYFQGTGAADDSGLPNDRFFAVRPEGSVSTLKIQRTERGDSAVYLCASSLDRSDTQYFGPGTRLTVL.

The chain is built from TRBV27 and TRBJ1-3; weak D call: TRBD1 (6 bases). CDR1 and CDR2 from the germline V gene are MNHEY and SMNVEV (reference sequence). The V end lost 7 bases, the J end lost 4 bases, and 20 bases lay between the germline ends. CDR3 length: 16 amino acids. In DNA, the CDR3 is TGTGCCAGCAATCCTACCAACCGGGACATAGGAAACACCATATATTTT. Amino acids: CASNPTNRDIGNTIYF.

V usage is TRBV13 and J usage is TRBJ2-1; 9 nucleotides agree with TRBD2. Looked up from germline, CDR1 is PRHDT and CDR2 is FYEKMQ (reference sequence). Germline trimming cut 4 bases from V and 4 bases from J; bases unmatched to any gene: 5. The CDR3 length is 15 residues. The CDR3 reads CASSSPGLAYNEQFF. CDR3 in DNA: TGTGCCAGCAGCTCCCCGGGACTAGCTTACAATGAGCAGTTCTTC. Variable domain in full (rest from reference TRBV13 and TRBJ2-1): AAGVIQSPRHLIKEKRETATLKCYPIPRHDTVYWYQQGPGQDPQFLISFYEKMQSDKGSIPDRFSAQQFSDYHSELNMSSLELGDSALYFCASSSPGLAYNEQFFGPGTRLTVL.

This clone was seen a single time. The chain uses TRBV7-3 and TRBJ2-2, with TRBD1 as a possible D gene (6 bases). With 5 bases removed from V and 2 bases from J, the gap between germline ends came to 15 bases. The CDR3 covers 16 residues. Germline V lookup: CDR1 SGHTA, CDR2 FQGTGA. The CDR3 sequence is CASSTDRTPNTGELFF. The CDR3 bases are TGTGCCAGCAGCACCGACAGGACACCCAACACCGGGGAGCTGTTTTTT.

The chain has TRBV2 and TRBJ2-7, with D unclear. Germline CDR1 reads SNHLY; CDR2 reads FYNNEI. Trimming shortened V by 8 bases and J by 2 bases, and 7 bases separated the two germline ends. The length of the CDR3 is 11 residues. The CDR3 nucleotides are TGTGCCAGCTCGAGGACCTACGAGCAGTACTTC. Translating gives CASSRTYEQYF.

The chain is built from TRBV15 and TRBJ2-3, with 9 bases matching TRBD2. CDR3 length equals 16 residues. From germline, CDR1 is LNHNV and CDR2 YYDKDF (reference sequence). V was clipped by 1 base and J by 3 bases; unmatched bases: 5. CDR3 residues: CATSRGGGGATDTQYF. CDR3 bases: TGTGCCACCAGCAGAGGAGGCGGGGGGGCAACAGATACGCAGTATTTT.

This chain connects TRBV19 to TRBJ1-1; 7 bases are a match to TRBD1. The CDR3 is 14 amino acids. The V and J ends lost 7 bases and 1 base, in that order; junction bases with no gene match: 6. Germline V gives CDR1 LNHDA, CDR2 SQIVND (reference sequence). CDR3: CASTPDRQNTEAFF. For the CDR3, the DNA is TGTGCCAGTACCCCGGACAGGCAGAACACTGAAGCTTTCTTT.

The chain couples TRBV6-5 to TRBJ1-2; a possible D gene is TRBD1 (5 bases). Per the germline V gene, CDR1 is MNHEY and CDR2 is SVGAGI. The ends were cut back, 0 bases at V and 1 base at J, with 6 bases in the middle. There are 14 residues in the CDR3. The CDR3 sequence: CASSYSGVNYGYTF. CDR3 nucleotides: TGTGCCAGCAGTTACTCGGGGGTTAACTATGGCTACACCTTC.